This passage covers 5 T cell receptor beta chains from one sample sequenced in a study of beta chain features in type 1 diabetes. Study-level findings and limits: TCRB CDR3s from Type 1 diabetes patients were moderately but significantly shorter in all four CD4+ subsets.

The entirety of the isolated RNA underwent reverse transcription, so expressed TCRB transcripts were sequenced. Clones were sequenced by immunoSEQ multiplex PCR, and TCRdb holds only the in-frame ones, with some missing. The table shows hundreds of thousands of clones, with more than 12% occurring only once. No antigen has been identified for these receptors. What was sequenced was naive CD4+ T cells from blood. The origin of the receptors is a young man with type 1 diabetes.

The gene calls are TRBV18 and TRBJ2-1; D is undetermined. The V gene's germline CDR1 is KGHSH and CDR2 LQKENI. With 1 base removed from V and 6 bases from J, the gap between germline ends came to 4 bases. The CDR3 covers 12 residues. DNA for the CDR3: TGTGCCAGCTCACCACAATTCAATGAGCAGTTCTTC. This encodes CASSPQFNEQFF.

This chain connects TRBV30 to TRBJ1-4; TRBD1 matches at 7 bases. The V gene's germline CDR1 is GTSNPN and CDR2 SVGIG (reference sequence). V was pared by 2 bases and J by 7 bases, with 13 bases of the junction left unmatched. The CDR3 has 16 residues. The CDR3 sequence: CAWSPTPTGRREKLFF. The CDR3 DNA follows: TGTGCCTGGAGTCCCACCCCGACAGGGAGGCGTGAAAAACTGTTTTTT.

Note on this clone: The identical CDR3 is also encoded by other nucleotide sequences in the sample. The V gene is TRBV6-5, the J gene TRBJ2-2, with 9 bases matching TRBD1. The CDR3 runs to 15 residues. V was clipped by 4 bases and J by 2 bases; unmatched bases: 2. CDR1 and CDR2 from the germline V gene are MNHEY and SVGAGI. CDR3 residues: CASSLQGANTGELFF. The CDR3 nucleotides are TGTGCCAGCAGTTTACAGGGGGCTAACACCGGGGAGCTGTTTTTT.

The CDR3 reads CASSQRGGSYEQYF. In DNA form, the CDR3 reads TGTGCCAGCAGCCAAAGAGGGGGCTCCTACGAGCAGTACTTC. This chain uses TRBV7-2 with TRBJ2-7, with TRBD1 as a possible D gene (6 bases). The germline CDR1 and CDR2 sequences are SGHTA and FQGNSA. V lost 5 bases and J lost 0, with 11 bases in between. This CDR3 region has 14 residues.

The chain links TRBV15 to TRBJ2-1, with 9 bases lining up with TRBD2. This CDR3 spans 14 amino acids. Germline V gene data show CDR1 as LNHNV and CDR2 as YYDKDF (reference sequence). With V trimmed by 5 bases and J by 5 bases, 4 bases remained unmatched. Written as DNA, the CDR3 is TGTGCCACCAGCGGGCGACTAGCGGACAATGAGCAGTTCTTC. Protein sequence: CATSGRLADNEQFF.